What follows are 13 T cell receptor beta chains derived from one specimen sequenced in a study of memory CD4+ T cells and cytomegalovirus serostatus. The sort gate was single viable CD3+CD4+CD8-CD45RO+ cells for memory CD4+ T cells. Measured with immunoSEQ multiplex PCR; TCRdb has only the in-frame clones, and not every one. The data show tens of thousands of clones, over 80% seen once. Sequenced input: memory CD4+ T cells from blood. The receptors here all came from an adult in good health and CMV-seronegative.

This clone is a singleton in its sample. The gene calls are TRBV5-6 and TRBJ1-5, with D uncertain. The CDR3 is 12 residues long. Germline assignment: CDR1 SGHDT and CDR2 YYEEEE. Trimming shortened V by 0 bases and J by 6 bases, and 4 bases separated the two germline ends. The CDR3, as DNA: TGTGCCAGCAGCTTGGTAGGTCAGCCCCAGCATTTT. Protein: CASSLVGQPQHF.

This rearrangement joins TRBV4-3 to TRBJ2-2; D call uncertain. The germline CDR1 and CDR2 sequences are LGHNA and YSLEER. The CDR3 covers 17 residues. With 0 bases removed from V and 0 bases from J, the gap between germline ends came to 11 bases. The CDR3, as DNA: TGCGCCAGCAGCCAAGAAGGATTTACGGCGAACACCGGGGAGCTGTTTTTT. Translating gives CASSQEGFTANTGELFF.

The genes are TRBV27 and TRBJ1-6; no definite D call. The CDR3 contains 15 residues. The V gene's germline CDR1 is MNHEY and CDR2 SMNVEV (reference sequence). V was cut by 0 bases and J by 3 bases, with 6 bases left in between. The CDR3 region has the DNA TGTGCCAGCAGTTTATCGGAAGTCTATAATTCACCCCTCCACTTT. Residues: CASSLSEVYNSPLHF.

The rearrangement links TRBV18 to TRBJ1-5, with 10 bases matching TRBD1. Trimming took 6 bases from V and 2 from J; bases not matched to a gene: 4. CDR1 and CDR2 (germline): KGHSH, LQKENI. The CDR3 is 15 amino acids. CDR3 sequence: CASSTGTGGNQPQHF. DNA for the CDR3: TGTGCCAGCTCCACCGGGACAGGGGGCAATCAGCCCCAGCATTTT.

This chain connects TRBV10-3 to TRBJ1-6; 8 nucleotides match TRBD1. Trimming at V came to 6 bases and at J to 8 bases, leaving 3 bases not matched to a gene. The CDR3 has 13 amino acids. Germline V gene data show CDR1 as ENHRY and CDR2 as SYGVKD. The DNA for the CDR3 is TGTGCCATCAGGGGGACAGGCGATTCACCCCTCCACTTT. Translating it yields CAIRGTGDSPLHF.

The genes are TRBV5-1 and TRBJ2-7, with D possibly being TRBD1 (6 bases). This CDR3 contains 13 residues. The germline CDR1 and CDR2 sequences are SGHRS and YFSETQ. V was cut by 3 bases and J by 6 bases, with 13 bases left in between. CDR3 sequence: CASSSPKGGEQYF. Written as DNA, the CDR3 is TGCGCCAGCAGCTCCCCCAAAGGGGGCGAGCAGTACTTC.

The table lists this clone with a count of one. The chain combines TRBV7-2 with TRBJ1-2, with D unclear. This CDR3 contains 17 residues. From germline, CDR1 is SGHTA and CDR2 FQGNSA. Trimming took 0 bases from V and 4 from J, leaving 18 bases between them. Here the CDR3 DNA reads TGTGCCAGCAGCTTAGCCACAGCCCCCGGGCAGGCCTATGGCTACACCTTC. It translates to CASSLATAPGQAYGYTF.

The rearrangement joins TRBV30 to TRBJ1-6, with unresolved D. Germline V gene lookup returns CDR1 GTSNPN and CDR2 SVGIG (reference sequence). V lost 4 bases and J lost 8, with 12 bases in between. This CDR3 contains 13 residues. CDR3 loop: CAWKAETHSPLHF. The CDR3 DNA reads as TGTGCCTGGAAGGCGGAAACCCATTCACCCCTCCACTTT.

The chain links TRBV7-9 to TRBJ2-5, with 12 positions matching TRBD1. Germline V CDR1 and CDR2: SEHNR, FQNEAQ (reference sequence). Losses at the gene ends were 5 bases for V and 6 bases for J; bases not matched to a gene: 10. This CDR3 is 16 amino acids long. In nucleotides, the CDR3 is TGTGCCAGCAGCCGAATGGGGACAGGGGGCTCGAAGACCCAGTACTTC. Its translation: CASSRMGTGGSKTQYF.

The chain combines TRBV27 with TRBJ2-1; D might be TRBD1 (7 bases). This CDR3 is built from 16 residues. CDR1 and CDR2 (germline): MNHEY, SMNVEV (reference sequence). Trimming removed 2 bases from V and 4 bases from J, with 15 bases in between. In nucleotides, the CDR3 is TGTGCCAGCAGTTTAGGAGGGGGCTTAGGGTACAATGAGCAGTTCTTC. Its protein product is CASSLGGGLGYNEQFF.

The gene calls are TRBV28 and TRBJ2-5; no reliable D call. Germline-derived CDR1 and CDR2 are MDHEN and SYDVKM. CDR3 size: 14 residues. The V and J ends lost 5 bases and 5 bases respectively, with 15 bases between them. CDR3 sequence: CASSPLTRVETQYF. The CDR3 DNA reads TGTGCCAGCAGTCCCCTGACCAGAGTGGAGACCCAGTACTTC.

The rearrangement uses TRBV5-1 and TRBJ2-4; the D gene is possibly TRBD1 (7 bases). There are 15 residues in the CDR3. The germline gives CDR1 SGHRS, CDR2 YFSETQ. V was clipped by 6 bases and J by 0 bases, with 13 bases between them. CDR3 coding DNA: TGCGCCAGCACAGGGGGGCCGGGAGCCAAAAACATTCAGTACTTC. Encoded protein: CASTGGPGAKNIQYF.

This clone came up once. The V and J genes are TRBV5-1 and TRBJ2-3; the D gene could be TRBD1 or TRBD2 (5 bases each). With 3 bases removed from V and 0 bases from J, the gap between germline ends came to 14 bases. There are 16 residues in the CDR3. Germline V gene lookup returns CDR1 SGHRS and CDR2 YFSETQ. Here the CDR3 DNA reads TGCGCCAGCAGCTGGGGACGGTCGGCTAGCACAGATACGCAGTATTTT. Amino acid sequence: CASSWGRSASTDTQYF.